The source of this T cell receptor (beta chain) is a study of cytomegalovirus exposure and HLA in healthy donors. Turning to the study itself: Within an early data release were tens of millions of unique TCRs drawn from HLA-typed donors.

The germline CDR1 and CDR2 sequences are SGHAT and FQNNGV. The junction had 7 bases not matched to a gene; V was cut back by 10 bases and J by 2 bases. There are 13 residues in the CDR3. On this clone: Its target is not known.

PCR employed 60 Vbeta and 13 Jbeta primers. TCRdb's table, derived via immunoSEQ multiplex PCR, lists solely in-frame clones and lacks some. The data hold some 200,000 clones, with about four fifths observed a single time. Overall study results and limits: A later analysis associated under 20,000 TCR beta sequences with HLA alleles at a 0.05 false discovery rate.

The sequenced sample consisted of PBMCs. This sequence originates from a middle-aged man in good health and CMV-seronegative. The chain has TRBV11-2 and TRBJ2-7; 8 bases align to TRBD1. The CDR3 protein is CATTTGATYEQYF. The DNA of the CDR3 is TGTGCCACCACGACAGGGGCTACCTACGAGCAGTACTTC.